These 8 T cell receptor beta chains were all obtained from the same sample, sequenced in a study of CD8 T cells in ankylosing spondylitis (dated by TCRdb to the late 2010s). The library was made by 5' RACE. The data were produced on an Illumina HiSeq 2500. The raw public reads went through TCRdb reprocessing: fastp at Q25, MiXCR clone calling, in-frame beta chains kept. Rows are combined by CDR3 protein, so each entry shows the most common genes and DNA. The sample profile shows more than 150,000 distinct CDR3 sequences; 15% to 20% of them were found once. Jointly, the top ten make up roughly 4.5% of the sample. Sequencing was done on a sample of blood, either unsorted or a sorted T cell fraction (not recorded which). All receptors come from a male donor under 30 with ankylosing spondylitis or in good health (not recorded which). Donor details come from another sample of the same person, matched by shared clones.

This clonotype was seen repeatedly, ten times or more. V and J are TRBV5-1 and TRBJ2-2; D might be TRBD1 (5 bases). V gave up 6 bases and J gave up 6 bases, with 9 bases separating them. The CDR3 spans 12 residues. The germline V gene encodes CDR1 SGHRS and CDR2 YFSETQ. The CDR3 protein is CASMTDAGELFF. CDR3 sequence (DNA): TGCGCCAGCATGACAGACGCCGGGGAGCTGTTTTTT.

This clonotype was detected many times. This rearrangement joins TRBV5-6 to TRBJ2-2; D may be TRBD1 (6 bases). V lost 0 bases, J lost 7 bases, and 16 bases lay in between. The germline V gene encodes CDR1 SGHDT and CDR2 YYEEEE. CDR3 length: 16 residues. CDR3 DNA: TGTGCCAGCAGCTTGGAAACAGGGAAATGGATCGGGGAGCTGTTTTTT. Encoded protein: CASSLETGKWIGELFF.

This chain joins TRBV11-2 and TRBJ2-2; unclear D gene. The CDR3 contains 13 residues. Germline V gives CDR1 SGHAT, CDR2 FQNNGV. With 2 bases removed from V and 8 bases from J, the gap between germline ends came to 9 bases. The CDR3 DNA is TGTGCCAGCAGCTTACCTGCGAGGGGGGAGCTGTTTTTT. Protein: CASSLPARGELFF.

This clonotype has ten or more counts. The CDR3 region has the DNA TGCAGCGTTCCTTGGACGGAGGAGGGCTACACCTTC. Translation: CSVPWTEEGYTF. V and J are TRBV29-1 and TRBJ1-2; D gene unclear. Germline V CDR1 and CDR2: SQVTM, ANQGSEA. Trimming stripped 5 bases from V and 8 bases from J, with 15 bases between. The CDR3 totals 12 residues.

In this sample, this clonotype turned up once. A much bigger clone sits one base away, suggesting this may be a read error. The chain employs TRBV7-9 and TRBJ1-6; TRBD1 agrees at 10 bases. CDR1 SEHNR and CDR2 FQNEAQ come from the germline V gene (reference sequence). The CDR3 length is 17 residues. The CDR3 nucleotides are TGTGCCAGCAGCAGCACTTCGACAGGGGGCCCTAATTCACCCCTCCCCTTT. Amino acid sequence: CASSSTSTGGPNSPLPF.

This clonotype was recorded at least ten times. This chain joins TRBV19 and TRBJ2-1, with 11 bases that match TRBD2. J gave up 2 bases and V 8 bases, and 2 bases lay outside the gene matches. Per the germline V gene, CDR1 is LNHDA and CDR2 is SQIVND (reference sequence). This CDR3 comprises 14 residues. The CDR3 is CASSGLAAYNEQFF. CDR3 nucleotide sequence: TGTGCCAGTTCGGGACTAGCGGCCTACAATGAGCAGTTCTTC.

The chain's CDR3 is CASSRKGQETQYF. In DNA form, the CDR3 reads TGTGCCAGCAGCCGGAAGGGACAAGAGACCCAGTACTTC. This chain links TRBV7-2 with TRBJ2-5; no clear D. This CDR3 is built from 13 residues. Trimming cost V 5 bases and J 2 bases, with 9 bases left between them. CDR1 and CDR2 (germline): SGHTA, FQGNSA.

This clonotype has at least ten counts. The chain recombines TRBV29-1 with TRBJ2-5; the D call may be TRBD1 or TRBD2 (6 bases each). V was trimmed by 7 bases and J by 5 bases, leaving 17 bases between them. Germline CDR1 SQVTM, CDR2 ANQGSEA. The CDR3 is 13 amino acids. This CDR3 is CSAVGGFQETQYF. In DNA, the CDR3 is TGCAGCGCCGTAGGGGGGTTTCAGGAGACCCAGTACTTC.